The 27 T cell receptor beta chains given below trace back to one sample, sequenced in a study of blood T cell repertoires in COVID-19. Assay used: immunoSEQ multiplex PCR; TCRdb lists only in-frame clones, some missing. Among 150,000 to 200,000 clones, roughly 90% were seen once, and the ten largest hold 6% to 8.5%. Sequenced sample: PBMCs or T cells enriched from blood (not recorded which). These receptors were collected from a woman in her forties or fifties who had recovered from COVID-19.

The CDR3 nucleotides are TGTGCCAGCAGCCAAGTGTCCTCAGGGTCCTACGAGCAGTACTTC. Translating gives CASSQVSSGSYEQYF. This chain joins TRBV3-1 (or the pseudogene TRBV3-2) and TRBJ2-7; tentative D call: TRBD1 (5 bases). Germline V gene data show CDR1 as LGHDT and CDR2 as YNNKEL (reference sequence). The CDR3 length is 15 residues. The V gene lost 1 base and the J gene lost 1 base, with 11 bases spanning the gap.

The chain couples TRBV4-2 to TRBJ1-1; unclear D gene. V lost 0 bases and J 2 bases, leaving 4 bases between the germline ends. The CDR3 is 13 residues long. Germline V gene sequence: CDR1 LGHNA, CDR2 YNFKEQ. CDR3 amino acids: CASSQEQNTEAFF. CDR3 DNA: TGTGCCAGCAGCCAAGAACAAAACACTGAAGCTTTCTTT.

This clone appeared a few times. The V call is TRBV5-5, the J call TRBJ2-6, with D possibly TRBD1 on 5 matching bases. CDR3 length equals 16 residues. Trimming removed 4 bases at V and 0 bases at J, with 11 bases between. Germline assignment: CDR1 SGHKS and CDR2 YYEKEE (reference sequence). In DNA, the CDR3 is TGTGCCAGCAGCCCACTACAGGTCTCTGGGGCCAACGTCCTGACTTTC. Protein sequence: CASSPLQVSGANVLTF.

J is TRBJ2-3 and V is TRBV5-1; 16 bases agree with TRBD2. The CDR3 extends over 17 amino acids. Germline V lookup: CDR1 SGHRS, CDR2 YFSETQ. The junction had 6 bases not matched to a gene; V was cut back by 4 bases and J by 4 bases. The CDR3 loop is CASSPGLAGGISDTQYF. The CDR3 nucleotides are TGCGCCAGCAGCCCGGGACTAGCGGGGGGGATATCAGATACGCAGTATTTT.

This rearrangement joins TRBV6-5 to TRBJ1-1, with D perhaps matching TRBD1 (6 bases). Germline V lookup: CDR1 MNHEY, CDR2 SVGAGI. This CDR3 is 15 amino acids long. V lost 0 bases and J 5 bases, leaving 13 bases between the germline ends. The CDR3 DNA follows: TGTGCCAGCAGTTACTCTTACAGGGTTGGGACTGAAGCTTTCTTT. The encoded protein is CASSYSYRVGTEAFF.

This chain connects TRBV5-6 to TRBJ1-2; 7 nucleotides agree with TRBD1. V trimming: 4 bases; J trimming: 2 bases; junction bases outside the gene matches: 5. The CDR3 runs 14 residues. CDR1 is SGHDT, CDR2 YYEEEE, per germline. The CDR3 loop is CASSPQQGNYGYTF. CDR3 DNA: TGTGCCAGCAGCCCGCAACAGGGGAACTATGGCTACACCTTC.

The chain is built from TRBV7-8 and TRBJ2-3; 12 bases fit TRBD2. V trimming: 6 bases; J trimming: 9 bases; junction bases outside the gene matches: 13. CDR3 length: 16 amino acids. The germline V gene encodes CDR1 SGHVS and CDR2 FQNEAQ. CDR3 nucleotide sequence: TGTGCCAGCAGATGGACGGCTAGCGGGGGGGCGGGGACGCAGTATTTT. Translation: CASRWTASGGAGTQYF.

The CDR3 loop reads CASSLPDLGTPRSYEQYF. The CDR3, as DNA: TGCGCCAGCAGCTTACCCGACCTCGGGACACCGAGATCCTACGAGCAGTACTTC. V usage is TRBV5-1 and J usage is TRBJ2-7; D may be TRBD1 (6 bases). The germline CDR1 and CDR2 sequences are SGHRS and YFSETQ. V shed 2 bases and J shed 1 base, with 22 bases lying between them. The CDR3 sequence is 18 residues long.

The rearrangement joins TRBV15 to TRBJ2-1; D may be TRBD1 (6 bases). CDR1 and CDR2 from the germline V gene are LNHNV and YYDKDF (reference sequence). The CDR3 runs to 14 residues. V gave up 8 bases and J gave up 2 bases, with 13 bases separating them. This CDR3 reads CATARGEAYNEQFF. The CDR3 DNA reads as TGTGCCACCGCCAGGGGCGAGGCCTACAATGAGCAGTTCTTC.

This sequence joins TRBV4-3 and TRBJ2-1; possibly TRBD1 for D (6 bases). V lost 0 bases to trimming and J lost 10 bases, with 13 bases between them. The CDR3 totals 14 residues. The germline CDR1 and CDR2 sequences are LGHNA and YSLEER. CDR3 in amino acids: CASSQDSHTGEQFF. The CDR3, as DNA: TGCGCCAGCAGCCAAGATTCGCACACAGGGGAGCAGTTCTTC.

This rearrangement joins TRBV7-8 to TRBJ1-2, with 7 bases identical to TRBD1. The V and J ends lost 6 bases and 1 base, in that order; junction bases with no gene match: 11. CDR3 size: 16 residues. Per the germline V gene, CDR1 is SGHVS and CDR2 is FQNEAQ. The CDR3 DNA reads TGTGCCAGCAGTTCAGGGGGGCGGGACGGTAACTATGGCTACACCTTC. Its protein is CASSSGGRDGNYGYTF.

The chain employs TRBV6-5 and TRBJ2-7; 7 nucleotides line up with TRBD1. The V gene's germline CDR1 is MNHEY and CDR2 SVGAGI. Trimming cost V 5 bases and J 7 bases; bases outside gene matches: 8. The CDR3 is 13 residues long. The CDR3 sequence is CASSPGRDREQYF. CDR3 sequence (DNA): TGTGCCAGCAGTCCCGGACGGGACAGAGAGCAGTACTTC.

The genes are TRBV7-3 and TRBJ1-2, with D unresolved. Trimming took off 5 bases at V and 0 bases at J, with 13 bases between the two ends. The CDR3 length is 15 residues. Germline CDR1 reads SGHTA; CDR2 reads FQGTGA. The DNA of the CDR3 is TGTGCCAGCAGCCAAGGACCGGGAGCTAACTATGGCTACACCTTC. Translating it yields CASSQGPGANYGYTF.

The J gene is TRBJ1-1, the V gene TRBV7-6; 9 nucleotides match TRBD1. The CDR3 has 16 amino acids. The V gene end was trimmed by 5 bases and the J gene end by 1 base; junction bases not matched to a gene: 8. Germline V lookup: CDR1 SGHVS, CDR2 FNYEAQ. The CDR3 DNA reads as TGTGCCAGCAGCGCAACAGGGGGCCTAAAGAACACTGAAGCTTTCTTT. Residues: CASSATGGLKNTEAFF.

The chain links TRBV9 to TRBJ2-1, with 12 positions matching TRBD1. Trimming cost V 3 bases and J 7 bases; bases outside gene matches: 8. Looked up from germline, CDR1 is SGDLS and CDR2 is YYNGEE. The length of the CDR3 is 16 residues. CDR3 residues: CASSERDRGRGNEQFF. For the CDR3, the DNA is TGTGCCAGCAGCGAAAGGGACAGGGGGCGCGGGAATGAGCAGTTCTTC.

This chain's CDR3 is CASSRQGVYEQYF. The CDR3 region has the DNA TGTGCCAGCAGCCGACAGGGCGTCTACGAGCAGTACTTC. This sequence joins TRBV14 and TRBJ2-7; 7 bases are a match to TRBD1. After removal of 4 bases from V and 3 bases from J, the junction contained 3 bases not matched to a gene. Germline CDR1 and CDR2: SGHDN and FVKESK. The CDR3 consists of 13 residues.

This chain joins TRBV5-1 and TRBJ2-7; the match to TRBD1 covers 10 bases. The CDR3 loop spans 14 amino acids. From germline, CDR1 is SGHRS and CDR2 YFSETQ. V lost 4 bases, J lost 12 bases, and 13 bases stayed unmatched. As DNA, the CDR3 is TGCGCCAGCAGCCAGGCAGGGACAGGGGACGCCGGGTACTTC. Protein product: CASSQAGTGDAGYF.

V is TRBV5-4 and J is TRBJ1-2; TRBD1 is a possible D gene (5 bases). The CDR3 is made up of 13 amino acids. Trimming stripped 4 bases from V and 6 bases from J, with 13 bases between. Per the germline V gene, CDR1 is SGHNT and CDR2 is YYREEE (reference sequence). The CDR3 protein is CASSPGEIDGYTF. The CDR3 DNA is TGTGCCAGCAGCCCGGGGGAGATAGATGGCTACACCTTC.

This clone was observed once. The chain joins TRBV4-1 to TRBJ1-1; 7 bases align to TRBD1. The CDR3 is made up of 17 amino acids. Trimming removed 4 bases from V and 1 base from J; junction bases left unmatched: 12. Germline V gene data show CDR1 as MGHRA and CDR2 as YSYEKL. The CDR3 here is CASSPRTGVSGNTEAFF. The CDR3 DNA follows: TGCGCCAGCAGCCCCCGGACAGGAGTCTCTGGGAACACTGAAGCTTTCTTT.

Only a few counts were recorded for this clone. The gene calls are TRBV7-5 and TRBJ1-3; the tabulated D call, TRBD1, remains unverified against the DNA. TRBV7-5 is a pseudogene locus. This CDR3 region has 20 residues. CDR3 region: CARSGEPAGTGIRGGNTIYF. The CDR3 region has the DNA TGTGCCAGAAGCGGAGAACCCGCCGGGACAGGGATTAGGGGAGGAAACACCATATATTTT.

This clone appeared once. The rearrangement uses TRBV10-2 and TRBJ2-7; 10 bases align to TRBD1. J lost 2 bases, V lost 6 bases, and 4 bases had no gene match. The germline gives CDR1 WSHSY, CDR2 SAAADI. This CDR3 spans 14 amino acids. The CDR3 DNA is TGCGCCAGCAGGAGGGGGACAGGGGCCTACGAGCAGTACTTC. Translated: CASRRGTGAYEQYF.

This clone was found once. V gene TRBV30 combines with J gene TRBJ1-2, with no clear D. V was shortened by 1 base and J by 0 bases, with 12 bases between the two germline ends. From germline, CDR1 is GTSNPN and CDR2 SVGIG (reference sequence). This CDR3 comprises 15 residues. DNA of the CDR3: TGTGCCTGGAGTGGGTGGGGAGGAGCTAACTATGGCTACACCTTC. It yields the protein CAWSGWGGANYGYTF.

This sequence joins TRBV6-4 and TRBJ1-6; 9 bases are shared with TRBD1. V was clipped by 5 bases and J by 6 bases; unmatched bases: 5. This CDR3 has 15 amino acids. In germline, CDR1 is MRHNA, CDR2 SNTAGT. CDR3 region: CASSQGTGPNSPLHF. CDR3 DNA sequence: TGTGCCAGCAGTCAAGGGACAGGGCCTAATTCACCCCTCCACTTT.

The chain recombines TRBV18 with TRBJ2-3, with D possibly matching TRBD1 (7 bases). Germline V gene lookup returns CDR1 KGHSH and CDR2 LQKENI. V dropped 4 bases and J dropped 0 bases, with 14 bases sitting between them. This CDR3 is 16 amino acids long. CDR3 protein: CASSLLQGTSTDTQYF. The CDR3, as DNA: TGTGCCAGCTCACTACTACAGGGGACTAGCACAGATACGCAGTATTTT.

This chain connects TRBV7-2 to TRBJ2-7; D is unresolved. The ends were cut back, 5 bases at V and 4 bases at J, with 12 bases in the middle. The V gene's germline CDR1 is SGHTA and CDR2 FQGNSA. The CDR3 consists of 13 residues. CDR3 nucleotide sequence: TGTGCCAGCAGCCCCCATACTCTTTACGAGCAGTACTTC. It codes for CASSPHTLYEQYF.

The V call is TRBV6-4, the J call TRBJ2-2; D gene unclear. There are 13 residues in the CDR3. Per germline, CDR1 MRHNA and CDR2 SNTAGT. Trimming removed 5 bases from V and 4 bases from J, with 8 bases in between. Written as DNA, the CDR3 is TGTGCCAGCAGTTCAAGCTCCACCGGGGAGCTGTTTTTT. The encoded protein is CASSSSSTGELFF.

This chain links TRBV4-1 with TRBJ2-2; a possible D gene is TRBD2 (6 bases). The ends were cut back, 0 bases at V and 3 bases at J, with 14 bases in the middle. Germline CDR1 MGHRA, CDR2 YSYEKL. The length of the CDR3 is 17 residues. The CDR3 nucleotides read TGCGCCAGCAGCCAAGAATCGGCGGGGTTGGACACCGGGGAGCTGTTTTTT. Its protein is CASSQESAGLDTGELFF.